A single T cell receptor (beta chain) is shown here with its context. This record comes from a study of blood T cell repertoires in COVID-19. V was cut by 6 bases and J by 5 bases, with 16 bases left in between. The CDR3 totals 15 residues. The germline V gene has CDR1 LNHNV and CDR2 YYDKDF (reference sequence). Libraries were prepared by immunoSEQ multiplex PCR; TCRdb keeps only in-frame clonotypes and omits some of them. The sample has approximately 280,000 clones, about 82% seen once. The chain is built from TRBV15 and TRBJ2-2; D unresolved. The receptor comes from a man aged 50 or older with active or convalescent COVID-19. Input material: peripheral blood. The CDR3 DNA reads as TGTGCCACCAGGGAGAGTTTGGCGAGAACCGGGGAGCTGTTTTTT. This sequence encodes CATRESLARTGELFF.